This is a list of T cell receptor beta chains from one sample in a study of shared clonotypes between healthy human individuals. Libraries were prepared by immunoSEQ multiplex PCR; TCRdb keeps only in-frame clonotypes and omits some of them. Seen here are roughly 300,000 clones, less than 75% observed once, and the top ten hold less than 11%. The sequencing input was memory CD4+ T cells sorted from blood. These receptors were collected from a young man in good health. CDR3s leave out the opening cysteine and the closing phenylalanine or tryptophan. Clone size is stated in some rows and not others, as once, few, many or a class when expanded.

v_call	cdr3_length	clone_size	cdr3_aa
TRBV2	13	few	ASSLRTATNEKLF
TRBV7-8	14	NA	ASSSMGARATDTQY
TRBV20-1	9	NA	SARGQETQY
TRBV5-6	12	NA	ASSPLAGYNEQF
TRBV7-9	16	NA	ASSPGHSGVWNTGELF
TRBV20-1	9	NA	SRMGNTEAF
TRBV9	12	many	ASQSGQGLETQY
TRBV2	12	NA	ASSDRRSKNIQY
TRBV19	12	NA	ASTPSGQPYEQY
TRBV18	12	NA	ASSPPPETYEQY
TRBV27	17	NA	ASSKPDRVGQRYPGELF
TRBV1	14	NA	KPPPGLAGGGGTQY
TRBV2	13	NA	ASRAPGQGAGELF
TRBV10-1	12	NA	ASSEPRQGYEQY
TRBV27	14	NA	ASSTRTGDSNQPQH
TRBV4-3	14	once	ASSQEVDRSGTEAF
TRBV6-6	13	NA	ASSNLAGGYNEQF
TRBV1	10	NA	TSLGGTYEQY
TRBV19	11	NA	ASSIQNTGELF
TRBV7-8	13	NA	ASRAQGVHTDTQY
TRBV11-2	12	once	ASSSPRSWETQY
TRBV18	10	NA	ASSRGHYEQY
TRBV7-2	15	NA	ASSAQQGLAGADTQY
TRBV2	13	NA	ASSGRGTPYNEQF
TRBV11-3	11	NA	ASSGGNTGELF
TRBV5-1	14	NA	ASSFSGRVITDTQY
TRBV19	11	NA	ASRTTGGQPQH
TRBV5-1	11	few	ASSSSDTGELF
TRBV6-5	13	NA	ASSYSIATGQPQH
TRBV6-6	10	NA	ASSITNSPLH
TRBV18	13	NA	ASSKSDRGVYEQY
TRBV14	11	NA	ASSQGINQPQH
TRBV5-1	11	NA	ASSYRVAYEQY
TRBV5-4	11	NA	ASSLAGSYEQY
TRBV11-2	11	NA	ASSIDRALEAF
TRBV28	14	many	ASSDSLPMAKNIQY
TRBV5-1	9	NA	ASWNQETQY
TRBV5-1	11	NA	ASNKQGANEQY
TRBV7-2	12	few	ASSLLLRTGELF
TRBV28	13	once	ASSLRSVSGNTIY